Shown below are 7 T cell receptor beta chains from a single sample sequenced in a study of liver allograft versus peripheral blood T cells. On the study more broadly: The authors compared T cell receptor repertoires in transplanted livers with those in the peripheral blood of recipients.

Each CDR3 protein is one row after TCRdb ran MiXCR on the reads. The repertoire holds around 10,000 distinct CDR3 sequences, with about a fifth as singletons. The receptors were sampled from a human patient who had a liver transplant. Some of these T cells may belong to the graft donor.

The chain employs TRBV30 and TRBJ1-4; D unclear. Trimming took off 3 bases at V and 7 bases at J, with 12 bases between the two ends. The length of the CDR3 is 13 residues. Germline lookup yields CDR1 GTSNPN and CDR2 SVGIG (reference sequence). The CDR3 region is CAWSEGEGEKLFF. DNA of the CDR3: TGTGCCTGGAGCGAAGGTGAAGGTGAAAAACTGTTTTTT.

This clonotype ranks as medium-sized. The chain has TRBV6-5 and TRBJ1-4, with D hard to call. CDR1 is MNHEY, CDR2 SVGAGI, per germline. The CDR3 runs to 12 residues. Trimming took off 6 bases at V and 7 bases at J, with 9 bases between the two ends. CDR3 nucleotide sequence: TGTGCCAGCAGGACAAGCGGTGAAAAACTGTTTTTT. Translated: CASRTSGEKLFF.

The CDR3 here is CAISDVGYEQYF. The CDR3 DNA sequence: TGTGCCATCAGTGATGTCGGCTACGAGCAGTACTTC. The rearrangement joins TRBV10-3 to TRBJ2-7, with unresolved D. Trimming cost V 3 bases and J 3 bases, with 6 bases left between them. This CDR3 is 12 amino acids long. In germline, CDR1 is ENHRY, CDR2 SYGVKD.

This clonotype has just a few counts. V usage is TRBV15 and J usage is TRBJ1-1; no reliable D call. The CDR3 covers 13 residues. V gave up 0 bases and J gave up 10 bases, with 12 bases separating them. Germline-derived CDR1 and CDR2 are LNHNV and YYDKDF (reference sequence). The CDR3 loop is CATSRDRPPAAFF. CDR3 DNA sequence: TGTGCCACCAGCAGAGATCGCCCCCCCGCAGCTTTCTTT.

The sample holds a few counts of this clonotype. The chain has TRBV6-5 and TRBJ1-1; D unclear. The CDR3 consists of 13 residues. The ends were cut back, 7 bases at V and 4 bases at J, with 13 bases in the middle. Looked up from germline, CDR1 is MNHEY and CDR2 is SVGAGI. DNA for the CDR3: TGTGCCAGCACCCACGGACTGCTCACTGAAGCTTTCTTT. As protein: CASTHGLLTEAFF.

By share, this clonotype ranks as medium-sized. This sequence joins TRBV13 and TRBJ2-3, with a tentative D call TRBD2 (6 bases). The germline V gene encodes CDR1 PRHDT and CDR2 FYEKMQ (reference sequence). Trimming removed 5 bases at V and 6 bases at J, with 15 bases between. The CDR3 spans 14 residues. The DNA of the CDR3 is TGTGCCAGCAGCGCCCGGGACTTAGGGGATACGCAGTATTTT. It is translated as CASSARDLGDTQYF.

The table lists this clonotype with a few counts. The rearrangement uses TRBV30 and TRBJ1-1; perhaps TRBD1 as D (5 bases). The germline V gene has CDR1 GTSNPN and CDR2 SVGIG (reference sequence). Trimming removed 3 bases from V and 4 bases from J, with 9 bases in between. CDR3 size: 12 residues. Here the CDR3 reads CAWRGVGTEAFF. The CDR3 nucleotides are TGTGCCTGGAGGGGGGTTGGCACTGAAGCTTTCTTT.